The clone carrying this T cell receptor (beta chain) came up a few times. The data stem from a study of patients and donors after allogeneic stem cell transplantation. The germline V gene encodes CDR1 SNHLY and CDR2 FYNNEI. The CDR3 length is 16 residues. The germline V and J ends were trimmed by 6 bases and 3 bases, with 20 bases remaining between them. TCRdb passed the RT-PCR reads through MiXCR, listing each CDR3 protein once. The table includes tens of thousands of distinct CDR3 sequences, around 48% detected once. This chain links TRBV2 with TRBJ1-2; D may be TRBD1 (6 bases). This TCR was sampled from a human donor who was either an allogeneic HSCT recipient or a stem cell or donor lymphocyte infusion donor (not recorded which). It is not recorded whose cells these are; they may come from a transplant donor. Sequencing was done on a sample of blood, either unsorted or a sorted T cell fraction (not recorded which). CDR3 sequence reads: CASSPLDRNQYYGYTF. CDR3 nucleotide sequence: TGTGCCAGCAGCCCACTCGACAGGAACCAGTACTATGGCTACACCTTC.